The rows below give T cell receptor beta chains drawn from one sample of a study of blood T cells in healthy people across ages. In TCRdb, the 5' RACE reads were re-called with MiXCR into one record per CDR3 protein. The sample lists 1.5 million or so distinct CDR3 sequences, 42% occurring once. Material for sequencing was blood. These receptors were taken from a woman aged 18-29 years in good health. Each CDR3 is given with its conserved first and last residue. The order of the fields is V gene, J gene, D gene, CDR3 protein. D genes are given only for firm matches.

V gene: TRBV7-2; J gene: TRBJ1-2; D gene: NA; CDR3 protein: CASIRGDYGYTF
V gene: TRBV20-1; J gene: TRBJ1-1; D gene: NA; CDR3 protein: CSALVGRGNTEAFF
V gene: TRBV4-2; J gene: TRBJ2-1; D gene: TRBD2; CDR3 protein: CASSQDSGTSGGNEQFF
V gene: TRBV2; J gene: TRBJ1-6; D gene: NA; CDR3 protein: CASSPKGPYNSPLHF
V gene: TRBV20-1; J gene: TRBJ2-7; D gene: NA; CDR3 protein: CSAPDRGDEQYF
V gene: TRBV5-8; J gene: TRBJ1-4; D gene: NA; CDR3 protein: CASSSLRGTLNEKLFF
V gene: TRBV4-2; J gene: TRBJ2-3; D gene: TRBD2; CDR3 protein: CASRVGTSGSTDTQYF
V gene: TRBV5-1; J gene: TRBJ2-2; D gene: NA; CDR3 protein: CASSPEGHTGELFF
V gene: TRBV5-1; J gene: TRBJ2-7; D gene: TRBD1; CDR3 protein: CASSPGQYYEQYF
V gene: TRBV6-1; J gene: TRBJ2-3; D gene: NA; CDR3 protein: CASSEYRGGTDTQYF
V gene: TRBV20-1; J gene: TRBJ1-4; D gene: NA; CDR3 protein: CSATSGLGNEKLFF
V gene: TRBV20-1; J gene: TRBJ2-1; D gene: NA; CDR3 protein: CSASFEFEQFF
V gene: TRBV11-2; J gene: TRBJ2-1; D gene: NA; CDR3 protein: CASSTTSAAEQFF
V gene: TRBV20-1; J gene: TRBJ1-2; D gene: TRBD1; CDR3 protein: CSARDVRRGQGEGYTF
V gene: TRBV9; J gene: TRBJ1-1; D gene: TRBD1; CDR3 protein: CASSVGDRDRMNTEAFF
V gene: TRBV7-9; J gene: TRBJ2-1; D gene: TRBD2; CDR3 protein: CASRSGDSYNEQFF
V gene: TRBV25-1; J gene: TRBJ1-4; D gene: TRBD1; CDR3 protein: CASNIGQGSSEKLFF
V gene: TRBV6-5; J gene: TRBJ1-1; D gene: NA; CDR3 protein: CASSYSPGSTEAFF
V gene: TRBV20-1; J gene: TRBJ1-1; D gene: TRBD1; CDR3 protein: CSASLGQGDTEAFF
V gene: TRBV7-9; J gene: TRBJ2-5; D gene: NA; CDR3 protein: CASSSWAVTLQETQYF
V gene: TRBV6-2/TRBV6-3; J gene: TRBJ2-3; D gene: NA; CDR3 protein: CASSYAGAFTDTQYF
V gene: TRBV5-5; J gene: TRBJ1-2; D gene: NA; CDR3 protein: CASSLALQSHYGYTF
V gene: TRBV25-1; J gene: TRBJ1-2; D gene: NA; CDR3 protein: CATTRGPAFGYTF
V gene: TRBV6-5; J gene: TRBJ1-4; D gene: NA; CDR3 protein: CASSYGLGGEKLFF
V gene: TRBV24-1; J gene: TRBJ2-3; D gene: TRBD1; CDR3 protein: CATSSGTGVTDTQYF
V gene: TRBV27; J gene: TRBJ1-1; D gene: TRBD1; CDR3 protein: CASGYGTGASEAFF
V gene: TRBV27; J gene: TRBJ2-7; D gene: NA; CDR3 protein: CASSFGDGSYEQYF
V gene: TRBV20-1; J gene: TRBJ2-1; D gene: NA; CDR3 protein: CSARDMDRGANEQFF
V gene: TRBV20-1; J gene: TRBJ1-2; D gene: NA; CDR3 protein: CSARDLGYYGYTF
V gene: TRBV27; J gene: TRBJ1-2; D gene: TRBD1; CDR3 protein: CASSLLAPGQGDSYGYTF
V gene: TRBV28; J gene: TRBJ1-2; D gene: NA; CDR3 protein: CASSWNTYGYTF
V gene: TRBV7-2; J gene: TRBJ1-5; D gene: NA; CDR3 protein: CASSPSVGSNQPQHF
V gene: TRBV29-1; J gene: TRBJ2-5; D gene: TRBD1; CDR3 protein: CSVEDRTGGRAREFNEQYF
V gene: TRBV27; J gene: TRBJ1-1; D gene: NA; CDR3 protein: CASSSFRGPEAFF
V gene: TRBV25-1; J gene: TRBJ2-1; D gene: NA; CDR3 protein: CASSGYREGSEQFF
V gene: TRBV7-4; J gene: TRBJ1-1; D gene: TRBD1; CDR3 protein: CASFSTGGPRGDRKNTEAFF
V gene: TRBV29-1; J gene: TRBJ1-2; D gene: NA; CDR3 protein: CSVTGGTGVCGYTF
V gene: TRBV28; J gene: TRBJ2-5; D gene: TRBD1; CDR3 protein: CASSPHRGQYF